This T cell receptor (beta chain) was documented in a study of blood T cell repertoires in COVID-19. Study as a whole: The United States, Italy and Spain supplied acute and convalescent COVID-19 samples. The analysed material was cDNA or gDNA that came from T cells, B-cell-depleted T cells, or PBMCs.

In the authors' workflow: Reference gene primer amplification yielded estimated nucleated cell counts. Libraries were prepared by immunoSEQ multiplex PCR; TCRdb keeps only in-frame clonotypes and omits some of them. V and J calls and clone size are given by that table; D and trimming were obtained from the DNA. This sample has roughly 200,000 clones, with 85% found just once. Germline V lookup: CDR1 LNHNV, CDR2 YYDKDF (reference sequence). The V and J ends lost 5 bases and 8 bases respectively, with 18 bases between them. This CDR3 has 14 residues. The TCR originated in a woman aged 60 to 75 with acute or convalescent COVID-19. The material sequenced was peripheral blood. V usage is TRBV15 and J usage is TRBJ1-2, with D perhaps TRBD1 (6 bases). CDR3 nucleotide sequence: TGTGCCACCAGCGGGACTACAGGGTCGTCCGGCTACACCTTC. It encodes CATSGTTGSSGYTF.